This T cell receptor beta chain was recovered during a study of shared clonotypes between healthy human individuals. Across the whole study: With ages of 18 to 49, the donors were a couple of women and three men. Study findings and constraints: Apart from blood, nothing was sampled; tissue repertoires likely differ. What limited the represented genetic and exposure-history diversity was the small number of donors.

Once extracted for a subset, genomic DNA was divided evenly among several immunoSEQ plates. Libraries were prepared by immunoSEQ multiplex PCR; TCRdb keeps only in-frame clonotypes and omits some of them. The repertoire holds some 530,000 clones, with more than 75% as singletons. Worth noting for this clone: Its antigen remains unknown. A much larger clone sits a single nucleotide away, making a read error possible.

CDR1 is SGHAT and CDR2 is FQNNGV in the germline V gene. CDR3 length equals 15 residues. The chain couples TRBV11-2 to TRBJ1-2; TRBD1 might be the D (6 bases). Material for sequencing was PBMCs. The sequence was collected from a woman aged 40 to 50 in good health. Some clones in this sample may be carry-over from other donors' samples. As DNA, the CDR3 is TGTACCAGCAGCCCCACTATCGGACAGAGCTATGGCTACACCTTC. Encoded protein: CTSSPTIGQSYGYTF.